The 29 T cell receptor beta chains presented below share a single source sample, sequenced in a study of shared clonotypes between healthy human individuals. Using immunoSEQ multiplex PCR, the repertoire was profiled, and TCRdb retains in-frame clones only, with some absent. In the table there are over a million clones, roughly 96% of which are singletons. The sample comprised naive CD4+ T cells sorted from blood. The subset denotes: CD45RA+ positively selected. The receptors shown here come from a man aged 25-45 years in good health.

This rearrangement joins TRBV5-4 to TRBJ1-1; a weak D match, TRBD1 (5 bases). The CDR3 is made up of 15 amino acids. The V and J ends lost 0 bases and 3 bases respectively, with 12 bases between them. Germline values: CDR1 SGHNT, CDR2 YYREEE (reference sequence). The CDR3 DNA reads TGTGCCAGCAGCTTGGAGTGGGGCTGGGACACTGAAGCTTTCTTT. The encoded protein is CASSLEWGWDTEAFF.

This chain connects TRBV9 to TRBJ2-7, with D perhaps TRBD2 (6 bases). This CDR3 is 14 amino acids long. The V gene lost 4 bases and the J gene lost 2 bases, with 13 bases spanning the gap. The germline V gene encodes CDR1 SGDLS and CDR2 YYNGEE. This CDR3 is CASSLGGVAYEQYF. The CDR3 DNA reads as TGTGCCAGCAGCCTCGGGGGAGTAGCCTACGAGCAGTACTTC.

V gene TRBV18 combines with J gene TRBJ2-7; D remains ambiguous. Trimming removed 2 bases from V and 0 bases from J, with 8 bases in between. Germline CDR1 reads KGHSH; CDR2 reads LQKENI. This CDR3 comprises 14 residues. CDR3 sequence: CASSPNGPSYEQYF. The CDR3 DNA follows: TGTGCCAGCTCACCAAACGGCCCCTCCTACGAGCAGTACTTC.

This chain joins TRBV14 and TRBJ2-1, with D maybe TRBD2 (6 bases). The CDR3 sequence is 15 residues long. Germline values: CDR1 SGHDN, CDR2 FVKESK. V was pared by 6 bases and J by 9 bases, with 21 bases between. The DNA for the CDR3 is TGTGCCAGCAGTCTTATAGGGACCCCGGGAGCTGAGCAGTTCTTC. Protein sequence: CASSLIGTPGAEQFF.

The chain recombines TRBV5-5 with TRBJ2-5; 8 bases match TRBD1. This CDR3 region has 13 residues. After removal of 4 bases from V and 4 bases from J, the junction contained 3 bases not matched to a gene. Per the germline V gene, CDR1 is SGHKS and CDR2 is YYEKEE (reference sequence). CDR3 loop: CASSTQGAETQYF. The CDR3, as DNA: TGTGCCAGCAGCACCCAGGGGGCAGAGACCCAGTACTTC.

V gene TRBV6-1 combines with J gene TRBJ2-5; no clear D gene. This CDR3 is built from 12 residues. Germline CDR1 is MNHNS and CDR2 is SASEGT. V was clipped by 10 bases and J by 4 bases, with 13 bases between them. CDR3 residues: CANAPGRETQYF. The CDR3 DNA reads TGTGCCAATGCCCCGGGTAGAGAGACCCAGTACTTC.

This CDR3 reads CASSQEGVAGGKTYNEQFF. CDR3 sequence (DNA): TGTGCCAGCAGCCAAGAGGGTGTAGCGGGAGGAAAGACCTACAATGAGCAGTTCTTC. This chain links TRBV14 with TRBJ2-1; 10 nucleotides agree with TRBD2. This CDR3 is 19 amino acids long. After removal of 0 bases from V and 2 bases from J, the junction contained 10 bases not matched to a gene. CDR1 is SGHDN, CDR2 FVKESK, per germline. The full variable domain, its missing parts supplied by reference TRBV14 and TRBJ2-1, is EAGVTQFPSHSVIEKGQTVTLRCDPISGHDNLYWYRRVMGKEIKFLLHFVKESKQDESGMPNNRFLAERTGGTYSTLKVQPAELEDSGVYFCASSQEGVAGGKTYNEQFFGPGTRLTVL.

The V call is TRBV7-6, the J call TRBJ2-7; tentatively, D is TRBD1 (5 bases). The CDR3 has 13 residues. Looked up from germline, CDR1 is SGHVS and CDR2 is FNYEAQ. The V and J ends lost 2 bases and 9 bases respectively, with 14 bases between them. The CDR3 sequence is CASSLSRVEVQYF. DNA for the CDR3: TGTGCCAGCAGCTTATCCAGGGTAGAGGTGCAGTACTTC.

Comment on this clone: The same CDR3 arises from other DNA sequences in this sample as well. The chain is built from TRBV27 and TRBJ2-7, with TRBD2 identical over 8 bases. The CDR3 length is 15 residues. V gave up 2 bases and J gave up 0 bases; unmatched junction bases: 3. Germline CDR1 reads MNHEY; CDR2 reads SMNVEV (reference sequence). The chain's CDR3 is CASSLRTSGSYEQYF. For the CDR3, the DNA is TGTGCCAGCAGTTTACGAACTAGCGGCTCCTACGAGCAGTACTTC.

The chain couples TRBV4-1 to TRBJ1-2; D remains unclear. The CDR3 is 15 residues long. CDR1 MGHRA and CDR2 YSYEKL come from the germline V gene. V dropped 0 bases and J dropped 3 bases, with 11 bases sitting between them. The CDR3 region is CASSQDKPPDYGYTF. CDR3 DNA sequence: TGCGCCAGCAGCCAAGACAAGCCACCAGACTATGGCTACACCTTC.

V usage is TRBV4-2 and J usage is TRBJ2-3; 7 bases fit TRBD1. There are 17 residues in the CDR3. Losses at the gene ends were 1 base for V and 3 bases for J; bases not matched to a gene: 10. Germline CDR1 and CDR2: LGHNA and YNFKEQ. In DNA, the CDR3 is TGTGCCAGCAGCCAAGGGACAGGCCTTCGAGGGACAGATACGCAGTATTTT. Protein product: CASSQGTGLRGTDTQYF.

The chain links TRBV7-6 to TRBJ2-3; TRBD2 matches at 8 bases. J was trimmed by 2 bases and V by 1 base; bases with no gene match: 5. The CDR3 sequence is 16 residues long. Germline V lookup: CDR1 SGHVS, CDR2 FNYEAQ. The CDR3: CASSLGSGGHTDTQYF. The CDR3 region has the DNA TGTGCCAGCAGCTTAGGAAGCGGGGGCCACACAGATACGCAGTATTTT.

The rearrangement uses TRBV6-1 and TRBJ2-2, with D uncertain. V was shortened by 5 bases and J by 5 bases, with 9 bases between the two germline ends. The CDR3 spans 13 residues. CDR1 is MNHNS and CDR2 is SASEGT in the germline V gene. This chain's CDR3 is CASSLKRTGELFF. DNA for the CDR3: TGTGCCAGCAGTCTTAAAAGAACCGGGGAGCTGTTTTTT.

V gene TRBV5-5 combines with J gene TRBJ1-1; D remains unclear. Germline V gene sequence: CDR1 SGHKS, CDR2 YYEKEE (reference sequence). Between the trimmed V and J ends, which lost 4 bases and 7 bases, there was a span of 14 bases. The CDR3 runs to 13 residues. The CDR3, as DNA: TGTGCCAGCAGCACAACCTGGTCGCGTGAAGCTTTCTTT. Translating it yields CASSTTWSREAFF.

This clone was found once. The rearrangement uses TRBV6-5 and TRBJ1-5; 11 bases are shared with TRBD1. V was pared by 4 bases and J by 7 bases, with 3 bases of the junction left unmatched. In germline, CDR1 is MNHEY, CDR2 SVGAGI. This CDR3 is built from 14 residues. CDR3 DNA sequence: TGTGCCAGCAGTTCCGGACAGGGGGCCCAGCCCCAGCATTTT. Translation: CASSSGQGAQPQHF.

The chain couples TRBV25-1 to TRBJ2-7; D is undetermined. Germline V gene lookup returns CDR1 MGHDK and CDR2 SYGVNS. CDR3 length: 12 residues. The germline V and J ends were trimmed by 4 bases and 6 bases, with 10 bases remaining between them. In nucleotides, the CDR3 is TGTGCCAGCAGTGTTGAGAATCTCGAGCAGTACTTC. Protein product: CASSVENLEQYF.

The chain recombines TRBV27 with TRBJ2-3; 11 positions match TRBD2. CDR3 length equals 15 residues. Germline lookup yields CDR1 MNHEY and CDR2 SMNVEV (reference sequence). J gave up 7 bases and V 6 bases, and 9 bases lay outside the gene matches. This CDR3 reads CASRMELAGVNTQYF. As DNA, the CDR3 is TGTGCCAGCAGAATGGAACTAGCGGGAGTGAATACGCAGTATTTT.

This chain uses TRBV10-3 with TRBJ1-5; tentatively, D is TRBD1 (5 bases). The germline V gene has CDR1 ENHRY and CDR2 SYGVKD. This CDR3 is built from 16 residues. Trimming removed 0 bases from V and 4 bases from J, with 13 bases in between. The CDR3 DNA reads as TGTGCCATCAGTGAGTCGAATCCAGGGAAGAATCAGCCCCAGCATTTT. Residues: CAISESNPGKNQPQHF.

The rearrangement uses TRBV10-3 and TRBJ2-2; D remains unclear. The CDR3 extends over 13 amino acids. V gave up 4 bases and J gave up 8 bases, with 11 bases separating them. CDR1 and CDR2 from the germline V gene are ENHRY and SYGVKD. The CDR3 protein is CAISVKGRGELFF. Written as DNA, the CDR3 is TGTGCCATCAGTGTAAAGGGTAGGGGGGAGCTGTTTTTT.

The chain is built from TRBV10-3 and TRBJ1-1; unclear D gene. This CDR3 has 12 residues. Trimming shortened V by 10 bases and J by 3 bases, and 12 bases separated the two germline ends. Germline V gives CDR1 ENHRY, CDR2 SYGVKD. The DNA of the CDR3 is TGTGCCACTCGGAAAGCAGACACTGAAGCTTTCTTT. This codes for CATRKADTEAFF.

The J gene is TRBJ2-7, the V gene TRBV5-8; perhaps TRBD1 as D (6 bases). The CDR3 loop spans 13 amino acids. Germline CDR1 SGHTS, CDR2 YDEGEE. V lost 4 bases and J lost 2, with 10 bases in between. The CDR3 spells CASSHRDAYEQYF. CDR3 in DNA: TGTGCCAGCAGCCACAGGGATGCCTACGAGCAGTACTTC.

The chain joins TRBV6-1 to TRBJ1-1, with D unresolved. This CDR3 has 13 amino acids. Germline V gene data show CDR1 as MNHNS and CDR2 as SASEGT. Deletions cut 3 bases from V and 5 bases from J, with 10 bases between. CDR3 nucleotide sequence: TGTGCCAGCAGTGAGGGGAGTGAAACTGAAGCTTTCTTT. This gives the protein CASSEGSETEAFF.

The CDR3 DNA is TGCGCCAGCAGCCAAGACCAGTCGACCGGGGAGCTGTTTTTT. It is translated as CASSQDQSTGELFF. The chain employs TRBV4-3 and TRBJ2-2; D gene unclear. V lost 0 bases and J 5 bases, leaving 7 bases between the germline ends. The CDR3 runs 14 residues. Germline values: CDR1 LGHNA, CDR2 YSLEER.

The V call is TRBV5-4, the J call TRBJ2-7; tentative D call: TRBD2 (6 bases). The CDR3 is 15 residues long. The V end lost 4 bases, the J end lost 0 bases, and 14 bases lay between the germline ends. Per germline, CDR1 SGHNT and CDR2 YYREEE (reference sequence). The CDR3 DNA sequence: TGTGCCAGCAGCCCTGAGCGGGCCCTCTCCTACGAGCAGTACTTC. Translating it yields CASSPERALSYEQYF.

The CDR3 is CASRVLAGGTNNEQFF. The DNA for the CDR3 is TGTGCCAGCAGGGTCTTAGCGGGAGGAACGAACAATGAGCAGTTCTTC. V gene TRBV2 combines with J gene TRBJ2-1, with TRBD2 matching over 10 bases. V shed 6 bases and J 5 bases; nucleotides not matched to a gene: 10. The germline V gene has CDR1 SNHLY and CDR2 FYNNEI. This CDR3 spans 16 amino acids.

V usage is TRBV25-1 and J usage is TRBJ1-2; D not certain. The V end was cut by 2 bases, the J end by 2 bases, with 9 bases between. This CDR3 is built from 14 residues. In germline, CDR1 is MGHDK, CDR2 SYGVNS. The DNA of the CDR3 is TGTGCCAGCAGTGAAGGCCAGCTAAACTATGGCTACACCTTC. Its translation is CASSEGQLNYGYTF.

This chain links TRBV18 with TRBJ2-1; 12 bases align to TRBD2. CDR3 size: 15 residues. The trim removed 5 bases at V and 12 bases at J, leaving 11 bases unmatched. Germline V gene lookup returns CDR1 KGHSH and CDR2 LQKENI. This CDR3 reads CASSYRTSGAPSQFF. The CDR3 bases are TGTGCCAGCTCATATCGGACTAGCGGGGCCCCCTCGCAGTTCTTC.

J is TRBJ2-1 and V is TRBV5-8; perhaps TRBD2 as D (6 bases). Germline V lookup: CDR1 SGHTS, CDR2 YDEGEE. The V gene lost 3 bases and the J gene lost 7 bases, with 14 bases spanning the gap. This CDR3 has 14 amino acids. Here the CDR3 reads CASSSGGLGNEQFF. The CDR3 region has the DNA TGTGCCAGCAGCTCCGGAGGGCTAGGGAATGAGCAGTTCTTC. Full variable domain (rest looked up from reference TRBV5-8 and TRBJ2-1): EAGVTQSPTHLIKTRGQQATLRCSPISGHTSVYWYQQALGLGLQFLLWYDEGEERNRGNFPPRFSGRQFPNYSSELNVNALELEDSALYLCASSSGGLGNEQFFGPGTRLTVL.

The rearrangement uses TRBV20-1 and TRBJ2-7; unclear D gene. V was clipped by 6 bases and J by 6 bases, with 12 bases between them. CDR3 size: 11 residues. The germline V gene has CDR1 DFQATT and CDR2 SNEGSKA (reference sequence). The CDR3 region has the DNA TGCAGTGCCGTCGGCCCCCCCGAGCAGTACTTC. This encodes CSAVGPPEQYF.